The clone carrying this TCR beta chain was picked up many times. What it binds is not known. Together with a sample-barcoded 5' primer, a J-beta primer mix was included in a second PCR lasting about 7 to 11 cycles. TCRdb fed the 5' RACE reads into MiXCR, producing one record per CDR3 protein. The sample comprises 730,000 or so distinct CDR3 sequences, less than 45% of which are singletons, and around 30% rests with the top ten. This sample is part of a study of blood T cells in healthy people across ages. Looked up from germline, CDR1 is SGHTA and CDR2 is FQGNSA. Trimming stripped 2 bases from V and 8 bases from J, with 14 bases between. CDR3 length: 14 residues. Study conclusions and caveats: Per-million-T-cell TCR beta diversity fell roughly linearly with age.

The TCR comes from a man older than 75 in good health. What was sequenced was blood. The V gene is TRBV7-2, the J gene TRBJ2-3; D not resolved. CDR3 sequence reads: CASSLKLGMGTQYF. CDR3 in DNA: TGTGCCAGCAGCTTAAAATTGGGGATGGGTACGCAGTATTTT.